This T cell receptor beta chain was recovered during a study of T cells in Graves' hyperthyroidism and ophthalmopathy. The PBMCs had their origin in roughly 9.8 ml of fresh peripheral blood. The CDR3 sequence is 13 residues long. Germline V gene lookup returns CDR1 MNHEY and CDR2 SVGAGI. Trimming cost V 4 bases and J 4 bases, with 8 bases left between them. TCR beta CDR3 region amplification was performed from RNA transcripts. HTBI primers were employed in a first-round RT-PCR of the TCR CDR3. TCRdb redid the calling of the multiplex PCR reads with MiXCR, one entry per CDR3 protein. The repertoire holds 600,000 to 650,000 distinct CDR3 sequences, about a sixth seen once, with 3.5% to 4% in the top ten.

Input material: blood. This chain joins TRBV6-5 and TRBJ2-1, with D unclear. This TCR was recovered from a woman aged 25-40 years with Graves' hyperthyroidism. Here the CDR3 reads CASSWGKYNEQFF. CDR3 DNA sequence: TGTGCCAGCAGTTGGGGTAAATACAATGAGCAGTTCTTC.